The rows below give T cell receptor beta chains drawn from one sample of a study of T cells in Graves' hyperthyroidism and ophthalmopathy. TCRdb called the multiplex PCR reads again in MiXCR, with one record for every CDR3 protein. The repertoire holds approximately 400,000 distinct CDR3 sequences, with about 14% as singletons. Sequencing input: blood. These receptors came from a woman in her twenties or thirties with Graves' ophthalmopathy. CDR3s include the opening cysteine and the closing phenylalanine or tryptophan. The D gene is left open where the match is weak. A clone size is listed for some rows: how often the clone was seen (once, few, many), or a class if it is expanded.

V gene	D gene	J gene	clone size	CDR3 protein	CDR3 DNA
TRBV19	-	TRBJ2-2	-	CATRLGAMRAGELCF	TGTGCCACCAGGCTGGGGGCTATGAGAGCCGGGGAGCTGTGTTTT
TRBV19	TRBD2	TRBJ2-3	few	CASRSLAGDTQYF	TGTGCCAGTAGGTCGCTAGCGGGGGATACGCAGTATTTT
TRBV19	-	TRBJ1-5	few	CASSDTRFRDSNQPQHF	TGTGCCAGTAGCGACACTAGGTTTAGAGATAGCAATCAGCCCCAGCATTTT
TRBV11-2	-	TRBJ1-2	many	CASSHGEGYTF	TGTGCCAGCAGCCATGGGGAAGGCTACACCTTC
TRBV5-8	-	TRBJ1-6	-	CASSSRTTYNSPLHF	TGTGCCAGCAGCTCCAGAACCACCTATAATTCACCCCTCCACTTT
TRBV29-1	-	TRBJ2-3	many	CSVEETTATDTQYF	TGCAGCGTTGAAGAGACGACAGCCACAGATACGCAGTATTTT
TRBV2	TRBD1	TRBJ1-1	many	CAARGGYTEAFF	TGTGCCGCCCGAGGGGGCTACACTGAAGCTTTCTTT
TRBV29-1	-	TRBJ2-7	many	CSVAGRTEQYF	TGCAGCGTTGCGGGCAGGACAGAGCAGTACTTC
TRBV2	-	TRBJ1-1	many	CASRTGPLNTEAFF	TGTGCCAGCAGAACGGGGCCCCTGAACACTGAAGCTTTCTTT
TRBV20-1	-	TRBJ1-1	many	CSGYDSANTEAFF	TGCAGTGGTTATGACAGCGCGAACACTGAAGCTTTCTTT
TRBV2	-	TRBJ2-3	many	CASPPLGGTQYF	TGTGCCAGCCCCCCTCTAGGAGGCACGCAGTATTTT
TRBV20-1	-	TRBJ2-5	many	CSARARSRSGRHTPETQYF	TGCAGTGCCCGAGCCAGGTCCCGAAGTGGGCGACACACCCCAGAGACCCAGTACTTC
TRBV2	-	TRBJ2-7	many	CASSVPGGFYEQYF	TGTGCCAGCAGTGTACCCGGGGGATTCTACGAGCAGTACTTC
TRBV9	TRBD2	TRBJ2-1	-	CASSGTSREQFF	TGTGCCAGCAGCGGGACTAGCCGGGAGCAGTTCTTC
TRBV20-1	TRBD1	TRBJ2-3	many	CSASGQGIADTQYF	TGCAGTGCTTCGGGACAGGGGATAGCAGATACGCAGTATTTT
TRBV2	-	TRBJ2-7	many	CARERVGSSYEQYF	TGTGCCAGAGAGAGGGTCGGGTCCTCCTACGAGCAGTACTTC
TRBV29-1	-	TRBJ2-3	few	CSVHLGGRGLSTDTQYF	TGCAGCGTTCACCTAGGAGGACGAGGGCTGAGCACAGATACGCAGTATTTT
TRBV5-1	-	TRBJ2-2	-	CASSLGVGANTGELFF	TGCGCCAGCAGCTTGGGCGTGGGGGCGAACACCGGGGAGCTGTTTTTT
TRBV12-3/TRBV12-4	TRBD2	TRBJ2-5	many	CASSPSGGNQETQYF	TGTGCCAGCAGCCCTAGCGGGGGGAACCAAGAGACCCAGTACTTC
TRBV24-1	TRBD2	TRBJ2-3	many	CATSDRTSGGSDTQYF	TGTGCCACCAGTGACCGGACTAGCGGGGGTTCAGATACGCAGTATTTT
TRBV20-1	TRBD2	TRBJ2-1	-	CSASSLRGGGYNEQFF	TGCAGTGCTAGCTCGCTTCGCGGGGGGGGCTACAATGAGCAGTTCTTC
TRBV19	-	TRBJ1-1	few	CASIGLNSEAFF	TGTGCCAGTATAGGTCTGAACTCTGAAGCTTTCTTT
TRBV25-1	-	TRBJ1-3	few	CASSEWEGTSGNTIYF	TGTGCCAGCAGTGAATGGGAGGGTACGTCTGGAAACACCATATATTTT
TRBV28	TRBD1	TRBJ2-3	-	CASSFGSWDRDADTQYF	TGTGCCAGCAGTTTTGGGTCCTGGGACAGGGACGCAGATACGCAGTATTTT
TRBV10-3	-	TRBJ2-7	-	CAIRRISYEQYF	TGTGCCATCAGACGGATCTCCTACGAGCAGTACTTC
TRBV12-3/TRBV12-4	-	TRBJ2-4	many	CASSLTGSGIQYF	TGTGCCAGCAGCTTGACAGGTTCGGGCATTCAGTACTTC
TRBV4-1	-	TRBJ2-5	-	CASSQMPGAVLETQYF	TGCGCCAGCAGCCAAATGCCAGGCGCAGTTTTAGAGACCCAGTACTTC
TRBV7-8	-	TRBJ2-5	-	CASSSWDLGETQYF	TGTGCCAGCAGCTCTTGGGACCTCGGGGAGACCCAGTACTTC
TRBV29-1	TRBD1	TRBJ2-7	few	CSIETGTYEQYF	TGCAGCATAGAGACAGGGACCTACGAGCAGTACTTC
TRBV7-8	TRBD2	TRBJ2-1	-	CASRLRSAGGSSSYNEQFF	TGTGCCAGCAGGCTACGCTCAGCGGGAGGTAGCAGCTCCTACAATGAGCAGTTCTTC
TRBV20-1	-	TRBJ2-3	many	CSARQTTPIITDTQYF	TGCAGTGCTAGACAAACTACACCCATAATTACAGATACGCAGTATTTT
TRBV3-1	-	TRBJ2-3	-	CASSEARGSGQYF	TGTGCCAGCAGCGAAGCAAGGGGCTCAGGGCAGTATTTT
TRBV4-1	-	TRBJ2-2	-	CASSHENGAPNTGELFF	TGCGCCAGCAGCCACGAGAACGGGGCGCCGAACACCGGGGAGCTGTTTTTT
TRBV29-1	-	TRBJ1-2	-	CSVMRGYTF	TGCAGTGTTATGAGGGGCTACACCTTC